The 3 T cell receptor delta chains presented below share a single source sample, sequenced in a study of gamma-delta T cells after stem cell transplantation. TCRdb re-called the RT-PCR reads with CATT. The table lists around 1,700 delta-chain clones, approximately 4% of them singletons, with less than 40% in the top ten. Material: gamma-delta T cells. The source of these receptors is a human donor. It is not recorded whose cells these are; they may come from a transplant donor.

This clone was seen a handful of times. TCRdb's protein for this DNA is that of a much larger clone and differs from the translation at residue 7, likely a read error; the protein shown is the DNA translation. This sequence joins TRDV2 and TRDJ3, with 12 bases identical to TRDD3. Trimming cost V 3 bases and J 1 base; bases outside gene matches: 15. CDR1 and CDR2 from the germline V gene are GEAIGNYY and EKD. CDR3 length: 22 amino acids. CDR3 sequence (DNA): TGTGCCTGTGACCAACCCTCACTGGGGGATACTACTCTGTCCTGGGACACCCGACAGATGTTTTTC. This gives the protein CACDQPSLGDTTLSWDTRQMFF.

As regards this clone: A far larger clone is off by one base, so a read error is likely. Distinct nucleotide sequences in the sample also encode this CDR3. The chain carries TRDV2 and TRDJ1, with a weak D call TRDD3 (6 bases). CDR1 GEAIGNYY and CDR2 EKD come from the germline V gene. V shed 3 bases and J shed 7 bases, with 17 bases lying between them. This CDR3 is built from 14 residues. The CDR3 protein is CACDPLGTGSKLIF. DNA of the CDR3: TGTGCCTGTGACCCCTTAGGGACTGGGAGTAAACTCATCTTT.

This clone came up a few times. A read error likely explains this, since a far larger clone differs by one base. Other DNA variants within this sample encode the same CDR3. The J gene is TRDJ1, the V gene TRDV2; unclear D gene. Looked up from germline, CDR1 is GEAIGNYY and CDR2 is EKD. Trimming cost V 4 bases and J 0 bases, with 17 bases left between them. The CDR3 has 16 amino acids. The CDR3 is CACDLLGAQYTDKLIF. Written as DNA, the CDR3 is TGTGCCTGTGATTTACTAGGGGCTCAGTACACCGATAAACTCATCTTT.